This T cell receptor (beta chain) derives from a study of T cell changes during pregnancy in multiple sclerosis. This clone was seen a few times. Some clones are missing from TCRdb's copy, which holds only in-frame ones; the method was immunoSEQ multiplex PCR. This sample carries almost 50,000 clones, roughly nine tenths of them seen once, and the ten largest clones take 0.3% to 0.45%. This specimen was CD4+ T cells from peripheral blood mononuclear cells, taken in the second trimester of pregnancy. This TCR derives from a female donor in good health, enrolled as a control in a pregnancy study.

The CDR3 loop reads CASSEGDRGLGEKLFF. CDR3 nucleotides: TGTGCCAGCAGTGAAGGGGACAGGGGACTCGGTGAAAAACTGTTTTTT. The chain uses TRBV2 and TRBJ1-4; 10 bases align to TRBD1. Germline lookup yields CDR1 SNHLY and CDR2 FYNNEI. J was trimmed by 7 bases and V by 1 base; bases with no gene match: 6. This CDR3 spans 16 amino acids.